This TCR beta chain was identified in a study of metastatic and nonmetastatic thyroid tumors. This clone was picked up many times. Among the patients, none had received any treatment before thyroid surgery. TCRdb re-called the PCR reads via MiXCR. The table lists about 12,000 clones, 21% of them singletons. The V end lost 10 bases, the J end lost 6 bases, and 9 bases lay between the germline ends. Germline CDR1 is LNHDA and CDR2 is SQIVND (reference sequence). The CDR3 spans 11 residues. The sequenced material came from adjacent normal tissue. The gene calls are TRBV19 and TRBJ2-2; D is perhaps TRBD1 (5 bases). This clonotype was sampled from a female donor with papillary thyroid cancer or a benign thyroid nodule (not recorded which). Some clones in this sample may be carry-over from other donors' samples. CDR3 coding DNA: TGTGCCACCAGGGAATCCGGGGAGCTGTTTTTT. Protein: CATRESGELFF.